What follows are 16 T cell receptor beta chains derived from one specimen sequenced in a study of tissue T cells after allogeneic stem cell transplantation. Documented time point: mouse harvest day 14 after allogeneic transplant. Each mouse received 10^7 T-cell-depleted marrow cells plus 10^6 splenic CD5+ T cells by tail vein. TCRdb's table, derived via immunoSEQ multiplex PCR, lists solely in-frame clones and lacks some. This table has about 4,000 clones, about 50% appearing once. Sequenced material: gut tissue. Receptors were obtained from a female BALB/c mouse given C57BL/6 T cells with graft-versus-host disease after an allogeneic hematopoietic cell transplant.

A note on this clone: The gene names given are mouse names. Incomplete CDR3 DNA: TGTGCAAGCAGCTTAGACAGTCAAAACACCTTGTAC. Residues: CASSLDSQNTLY. The full CDR3 protein reads CASSLDSQNTLYF. The chain is built from TRBV16 and TRBJ2-4; no clear D gene. The CDR3 goes on 1 residue after the read ends, and that part is filled in from the germline J gene. V was cut by 0 bases and J by 0 bases, with 1 base left in between. This CDR3 comprises 13 residues. Germline V lookup: CDR1 SGHSA, CDR2 FRNQAP.

For this clone: The genes are named according to mouse. The CDR3 end falls 1 residue outside the read, so it is completed with the germline J gene. The V gene is TRBV26, the J gene TRBJ1-1; 8 nucleotides match TRBD1. Germline V CDR1 and CDR2: KGHPV, FQNQEV (reference sequence). CDR3 length: 14 amino acids. The J segment lost 1 base and the V segment lost 3 bases, leaving 1 base of the junction unmatched. The CDR3 DNA, read in part, is TGTGCCAGCAGTCTCGGGACAGGGAACACAGAAGTCTTC. Translating it yields CASSLGTGNTEVF. The complete CDR3 reads CASSLGTGNTEVFF.

This clone occurred a few times. The listed genes are named as in mouse. The read ends 1 residue before the CDR3 terminus; that terminus is restored from the germline J gene. The rearrangement links TRBV23 to TRBJ2-2; TRBD1 is the table's D call and was not checked against the DNA. CDR3 size: 15 residues. Looked up from germline, CDR1 is KGHTA and CDR2 is FQNQQP. Partial CDR3 DNA: TGCTCCAGCAGGGGGACAGGGAGAAACACCGGGCAGCTCTAC. It translates to CSSRGTGRNTGQLY. The whole CDR3 sequence is CSSRGTGRNTGQLYF.

Remarks on this clone: The genes are named according to mouse. The read falls 1 residue short of the CDR3 end, and the missing part is taken from the germline J gene. The genes are TRBV12-2 and TRBJ2-5, with TRBD2 matching over 8 bases. Germline CDR1 and CDR2: SGHLS and HYDKME. The V segment lost 0 bases and the J segment 6 bases; nucleotides outside the gene matches: 4. CDR3 length: 14 residues. The DNA read from the CDR3 is TGTGCCAGCTCTCTCGTTGGGGGGGGCGACACCCAGTAC. Translating it yields CASSLVGGGDTQY. Given in full, the CDR3 is CASSLVGGGDTQYF.

Comment on this clone: Gene names denote mouse genes. The read ends 1 residue early relative to the CDR3; the germline J gene fills the gap. This rearrangement joins TRBV3 to TRBJ2-5; TRBD1 agrees at 7 bases. This CDR3 region has 14 residues. Unmatched junction bases numbered 3, after V lost 3 bases and J lost 3 bases. Germline lookup yields CDR1 SNHLY and CDR2 FYNGKV (reference sequence). Incomplete CDR3 DNA: TGTGCCAGCAGCTTCTGGACAGGACAAGACACCCAGTAC. Its translation: CASSFWTGQDTQY. In full, the CDR3 reads CASSFWTGQDTQYF.

With regard to this clone: The gene names given are mouse names. Read coverage stops 1 residue before the CDR3 terminus; the germline J gene supplies the remainder. The rearrangement joins TRBV4 to TRBJ2-7, with TRBD2 identical over 7 bases. CDR1 is LGHDT, CDR2 YNNKQL, per germline (reference sequence). This CDR3 comprises 12 residues. V lost 5 bases and J lost 4; bases outside the gene matches: 2. CDR3 loop: CASSPWGYEQYF. The sequenced CDR3 bases are TGTGCCAGCAGCCCCTGGGGGTATGAACAGTAC.

By share, this clone ranks as medium-sized. The germline and genes are mouse ones. The CDR3 goes on 1 residue after the read ends, and that part is filled in from the germline J gene. The V call is TRBV26, the J call TRBJ2-7; D unresolved. V was pared by 0 bases and J by 0 bases, with 9 bases between. Germline V gives CDR1 KGHPV, CDR2 FQNQEV (reference sequence). The CDR3 contains 15 residues. CDR3 in amino acids: CASSLSTGPSYEQYF. The CDR3 DNA, read in part, is TGTGCCAGCAGTCTGTCGACGGGCCCCTCCTATGAACAGTAC. Supplemented by reference TRBV26 and TRBJ2-7, the full variable domain reads NSKVIQTPRYLVKGQGQKAKMRCIPEKGHPVVFWYQQNKNNEFKFLINFQNQEVLQQIDMTEKRFSAECPSNSPCSLEIQSSEAGDSALYLCASSLSTGPSYEQYFGPGTRLTVL.

This clone was detected only a few times. Mouse gene names and germline throughout. The read ends 1 residue early relative to the CDR3; the germline J gene fills the gap. V gene TRBV26 combines with J gene TRBJ1-3, with D perhaps TRBD1 (6 bases). Germline-derived CDR1 and CDR2 are KGHPV and FQNQEV (reference sequence). Trimming removed 3 bases from V and 2 bases from J, with 8 bases in between. CDR3 length equals 14 residues. The sequenced CDR3 bases are TGTGCCAGCAGTCTTCCAGGGGCTGGAAATACGCTCTAT. Translating gives CASSLPGAGNTLY. Given in full, the CDR3 is CASSLPGAGNTLYF.

By proportion, this clone is medium-sized. Gene names and germline match the mouse. The CDR3 end is not reached by the read, which stops 1 residue before it; the germline J gene fills it in. The chain has TRBV26 and TRBJ2-5; TRBD1 matches 8 bases. This CDR3 contains 14 residues. Germline V gene sequence: CDR1 KGHPV, CDR2 FQNQEV (reference sequence). Trimming took 2 bases from V and 5 from J; bases not matched to a gene: 3. The DNA read from the CDR3 is TGTGCCAGCAGTCTGGGACAGGGAAGAGACACCCAGTAC. This translates into CASSLGQGRDTQY. The whole CDR3 protein is CASSLGQGRDTQYF.

Comments on this clone: The gene names given are mouse names. The missing CDR3 end, 1 residue past where the read stops, is filled in from the germline J gene. The chain joins TRBV26 to TRBJ1-3; 10 bases agree with TRBD1. Germline loops: CDR1 KGHPV, CDR2 FQNQEV (reference sequence). The CDR3 covers 15 residues. V trimming: 5 bases; J trimming: 0 bases; junction bases outside the gene matches: 1. This chain's CDR3 is CASSGDRGSGNTLYF. The sequenced part of the CDR3 DNA is TGTGCCAGCAGTGGGGACAGGGGTTCTGGAAATACGCTCTAT. Full variable domain (remainder filled in from reference TRBV26 and TRBJ1-3): NSKVIQTPRYLVKGQGQKAKMRCIPEKGHPVVFWYQQNKNNEFKFLINFQNQEVLQQIDMTEKRFSAECPSNSPCSLEIQSSEAGDSALYLCASSGDRGSGNTLYFGEGSRLIVV.

Only a few counts were recorded for this clone. Genes and germline come from the mouse. The CDR3 goes on 1 residue after the read ends, and that part is filled in from the germline J gene. This sequence joins TRBV3 and TRBJ2-3; the D is unclear. Germline V gene sequence: CDR1 SNHLY, CDR2 FYNGKV (reference sequence). This CDR3 contains 13 residues. V was cut by 5 bases and J by 0 bases, with 6 bases left in between. CDR3 DNA (partial): TGTGCCAGCAGCCCTGCAAGTGCAGAAACGCTGTAT. Its translation: CASSPASAETLY. The whole CDR3 protein reads CASSPASAETLYF.

Concerning this clone itself: Gene names and germline match the mouse. The read falls 1 residue short of the CDR3 end, and the missing part is taken from the germline J gene. The chain employs TRBV26 and TRBJ1-2; 10 bases are a match to TRBD1. Germline V gene lookup returns CDR1 KGHPV and CDR2 FQNQEV (reference sequence). The ends lost 1 base at V and 1 base at J; junction bases unmatched: 3. The CDR3 runs to 16 residues. CDR3 bases read: TGTGCCAGCAGTCTGTACCGGGACAGGGGAAACTCCGACTACACC. Amino acid sequence: CASSLYRDRGNSDYT. The entire CDR3 protein reads CASSLYRDRGNSDYTF. Based on the CDR3 plus reference TRBV26 and TRBJ1-2, the full variable domain is NSKVIQTPRYLVKGQGQKAKMRCIPEKGHPVVFWYQQNKNNEFKFLINFQNQEVLQQIDMTEKRFSAECPSNSPCSLEIQSSEAGDSALYLCASSLYRDRGNSDYTFGSGTRLLVI.

This clone showed up just a few times. Genes and germline are mouse. Read data end 1 residue before the CDR3 end; the end is taken from the germline J gene. This chain uses TRBV23 with TRBJ2-4; the table's D call, TRBD1, was not checked against the DNA. CDR1 is KGHTA and CDR2 is FQNQQP in the germline V gene. The CDR3 covers 15 residues. CDR3 DNA, as far as it was read: TGCTCCAGCAGTCAATCGAGGGGGTGGAGTAACACCTTGTAC. It translates to CSSSQSRGWSNTLY. Given in full, the CDR3 is CSSSQSRGWSNTLYF.

This clone turned up a few times. Gene names refer to mouse genes. The read terminates 1 residue ahead of where the CDR3 ends, so the germline J gene completes it. This chain joins TRBV16 and TRBJ2-7; 10 bases align to TRBD1. This CDR3 region has 15 residues. Germline-derived CDR1 and CDR2 are SGHSA and FRNQAP. After removal of 3 bases from V and 1 base from J, the junction contained 3 bases not matched to a gene. The CDR3 reads CASSFRDRGSYEQYF. The part of the CDR3 DNA that was read is TGTGCAAGCAGCTTCCGGGACAGGGGATCCTATGAACAGTAC. Looking up the rest from reference TRBV16 and TRBJ2-7 gives the full variable domain: NAGVIQTPRHKVTGKGQEATLWCEPISGHSAVFWYRQTIVQGLEFLTYFRNQAPIDDSGMPKERFSAQMPNQSHSTLKIQSTQPQDSAVYLCASSFRDRGSYEQYFGPGTRLTVL.

Relative to its sample, this clone is large. Gene names follow the mouse nomenclature. The observed sequence ends 1 residue before the CDR3 terminus, with the missing tail filled in from the germline J gene. V and J are TRBV2 and TRBJ2-7, with D hard to call. From germline, CDR1 is LGHNA and CDR2 YSYQKL. CDR3 size: 13 residues. The V end lost 0 bases, the J end lost 0 bases, and 3 bases lay between the germline ends. The CDR3 bases that were read are TGTGCCAGCAGCCAAGACATCTCCTATGAACAGTAC. This translates into CASSQDISYEQY. The entire CDR3 sequence reads CASSQDISYEQYF.

With respect to this clone: Each gene name is a mouse one. Read data end 1 residue before the CDR3 end; the end is taken from the germline J gene. V and J are TRBV15 and TRBJ2-5; weak D call: TRBD1 (6 bases). V lost 6 bases, J lost 2 bases, and 12 bases lay in between. The CDR3 loop spans 14 amino acids. CDR1 and CDR2 from the germline V gene are SGHND and FRSKSL. The part of the CDR3 DNA that was read is TGTGCCAGCAGCCTCGGGACACTCCAAGACACCCAGTAC. Its translation is CASSLGTLQDTQY. The entire CDR3 reads CASSLGTLQDTQYF.